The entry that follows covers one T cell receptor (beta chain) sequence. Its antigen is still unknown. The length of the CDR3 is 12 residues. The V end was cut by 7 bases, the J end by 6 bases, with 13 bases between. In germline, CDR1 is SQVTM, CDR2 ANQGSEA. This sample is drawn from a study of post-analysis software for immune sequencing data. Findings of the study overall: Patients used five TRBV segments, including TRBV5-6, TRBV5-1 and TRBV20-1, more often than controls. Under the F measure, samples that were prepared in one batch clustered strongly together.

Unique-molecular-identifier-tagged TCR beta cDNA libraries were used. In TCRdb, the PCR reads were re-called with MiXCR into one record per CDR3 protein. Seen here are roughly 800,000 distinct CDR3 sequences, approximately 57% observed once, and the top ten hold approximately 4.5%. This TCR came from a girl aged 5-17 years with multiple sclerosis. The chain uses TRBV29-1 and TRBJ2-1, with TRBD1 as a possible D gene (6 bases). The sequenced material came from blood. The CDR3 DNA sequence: TGCAGCGGAGGGGGAGCAATCAATGAGCAGTTCTTC. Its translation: CSGGGAINEQFF.